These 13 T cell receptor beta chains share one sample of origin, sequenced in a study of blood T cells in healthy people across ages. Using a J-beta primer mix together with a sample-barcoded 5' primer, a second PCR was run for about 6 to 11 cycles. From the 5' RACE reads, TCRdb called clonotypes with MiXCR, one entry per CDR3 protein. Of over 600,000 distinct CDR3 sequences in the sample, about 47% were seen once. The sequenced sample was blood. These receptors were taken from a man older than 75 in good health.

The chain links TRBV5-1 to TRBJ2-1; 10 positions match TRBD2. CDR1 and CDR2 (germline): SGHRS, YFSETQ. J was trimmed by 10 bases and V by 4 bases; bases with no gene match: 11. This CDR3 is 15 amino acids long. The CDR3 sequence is CASSPVRSGREEQFF. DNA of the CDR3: TGCGCCAGCAGCCCGGTGAGGAGCGGGAGGGAAGAGCAGTTCTTC.

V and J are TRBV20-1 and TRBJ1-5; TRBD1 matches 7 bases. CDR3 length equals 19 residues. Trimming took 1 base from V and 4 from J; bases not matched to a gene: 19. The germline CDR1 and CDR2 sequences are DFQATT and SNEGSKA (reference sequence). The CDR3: CSARAIATGTDQRNQPQHF. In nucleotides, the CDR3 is TGCAGTGCTAGAGCTATCGCTACCGGGACAGATCAAAGGAATCAGCCCCAGCATTTT.

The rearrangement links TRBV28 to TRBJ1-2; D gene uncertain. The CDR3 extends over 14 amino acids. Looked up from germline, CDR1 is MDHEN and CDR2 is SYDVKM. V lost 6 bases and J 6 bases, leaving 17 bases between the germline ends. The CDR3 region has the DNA TGTGCCAGCAGCGGTAGACCCCCTAGTAATGGCTACACCTTC. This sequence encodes CASSGRPPSNGYTF.

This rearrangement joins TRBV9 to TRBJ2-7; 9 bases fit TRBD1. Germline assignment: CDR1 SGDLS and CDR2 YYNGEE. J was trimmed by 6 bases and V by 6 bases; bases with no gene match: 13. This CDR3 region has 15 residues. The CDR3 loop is CASTRTGTGLSEQYF. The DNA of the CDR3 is TGTGCCAGCACCAGAACCGGGACAGGGTTGAGCGAGCAGTACTTC.

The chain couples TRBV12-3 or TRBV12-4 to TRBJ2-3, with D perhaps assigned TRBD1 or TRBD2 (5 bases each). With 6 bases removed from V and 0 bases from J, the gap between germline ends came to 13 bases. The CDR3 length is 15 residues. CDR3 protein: CASRTGGGSTDTQYF. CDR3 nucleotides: TGTGCCAGCAGAACAGGAGGTGGTAGCACAGATACGCAGTATTTT.

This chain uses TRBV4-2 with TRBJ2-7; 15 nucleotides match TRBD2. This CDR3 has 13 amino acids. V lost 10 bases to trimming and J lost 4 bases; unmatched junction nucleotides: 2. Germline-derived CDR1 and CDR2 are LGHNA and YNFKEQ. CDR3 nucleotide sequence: TGTGCCACCGGGACTAGCGGGGGGTACGAGCAGTACTTC. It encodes CATGTSGGYEQYF.

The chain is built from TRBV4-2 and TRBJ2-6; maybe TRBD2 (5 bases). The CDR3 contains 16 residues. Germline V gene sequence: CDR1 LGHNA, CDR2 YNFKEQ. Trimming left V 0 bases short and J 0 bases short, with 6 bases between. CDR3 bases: TGTGCCAGCAGCCAAGAACGGGACTCTGGGGCCAACGTCCTGACTTTC. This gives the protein CASSQERDSGANVLTF.

CDR3 amino acids: CASSVNPSGSYEQYF. CDR3 nucleotide sequence: TGTGCCAGCAGCGTTAATCCTAGCGGGAGCTACGAGCAGTACTTC. The genes are TRBV9 and TRBJ2-7; 10 bases are shared with TRBD2. Germline V gene data show CDR1 as SGDLS and CDR2 as YYNGEE. CDR3 length: 15 residues. V lost 2 bases to trimming and J lost 3 bases; unmatched junction nucleotides: 5.

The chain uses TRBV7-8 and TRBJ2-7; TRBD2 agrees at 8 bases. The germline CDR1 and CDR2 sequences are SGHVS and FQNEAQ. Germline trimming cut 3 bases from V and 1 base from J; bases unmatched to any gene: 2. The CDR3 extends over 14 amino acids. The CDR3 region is CASSFGRGSYEQYF. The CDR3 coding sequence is TGTGCCAGCAGCTTCGGGAGGGGGTCCTACGAGCAGTACTTC.

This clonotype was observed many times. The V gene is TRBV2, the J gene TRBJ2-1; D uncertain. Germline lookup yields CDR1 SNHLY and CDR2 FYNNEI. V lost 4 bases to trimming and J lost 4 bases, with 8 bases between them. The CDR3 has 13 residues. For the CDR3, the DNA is TGTGCCAGCAGTGTTGGGCGGTACAATGAGCAGTTCTTC. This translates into CASSVGRYNEQFF.

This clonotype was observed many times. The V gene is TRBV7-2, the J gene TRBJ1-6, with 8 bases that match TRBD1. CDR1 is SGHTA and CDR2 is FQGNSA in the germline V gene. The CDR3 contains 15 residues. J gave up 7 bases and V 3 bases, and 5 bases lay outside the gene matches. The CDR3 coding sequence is TGTGCCAGCAGCTTGTACGGACAGGGAAATTCACCCCTCCACTTT. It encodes CASSLYGQGNSPLHF.

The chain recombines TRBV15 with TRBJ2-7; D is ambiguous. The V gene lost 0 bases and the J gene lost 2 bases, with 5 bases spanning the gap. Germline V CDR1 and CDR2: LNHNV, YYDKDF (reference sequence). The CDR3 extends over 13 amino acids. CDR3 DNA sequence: TGTGCCACCAGCAGAGAACGGGCCTACGAGCAGTACTTC. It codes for CATSRERAYEQYF.

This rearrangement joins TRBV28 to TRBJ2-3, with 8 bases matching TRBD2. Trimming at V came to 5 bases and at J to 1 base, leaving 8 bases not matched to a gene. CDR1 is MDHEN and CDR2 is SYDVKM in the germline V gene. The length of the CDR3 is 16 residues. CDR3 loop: CASSAPGLEGTDTQYF. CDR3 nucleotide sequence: TGTGCCAGCAGTGCTCCGGGACTAGAGGGCACAGATACGCAGTATTTT.